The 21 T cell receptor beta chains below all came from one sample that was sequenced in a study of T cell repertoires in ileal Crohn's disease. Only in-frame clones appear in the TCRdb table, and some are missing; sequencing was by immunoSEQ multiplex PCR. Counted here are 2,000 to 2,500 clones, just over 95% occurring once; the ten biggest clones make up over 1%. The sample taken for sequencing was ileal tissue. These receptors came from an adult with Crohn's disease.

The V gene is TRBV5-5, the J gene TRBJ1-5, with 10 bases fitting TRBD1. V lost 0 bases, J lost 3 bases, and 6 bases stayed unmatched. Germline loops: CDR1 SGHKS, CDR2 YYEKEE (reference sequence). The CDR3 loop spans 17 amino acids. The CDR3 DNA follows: TGTGCCAGCAGCTTGGAAGTGGGACAGGGGTTCAATCAGCCCCAGCATTTT. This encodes CASSLEVGQGFNQPQHF.

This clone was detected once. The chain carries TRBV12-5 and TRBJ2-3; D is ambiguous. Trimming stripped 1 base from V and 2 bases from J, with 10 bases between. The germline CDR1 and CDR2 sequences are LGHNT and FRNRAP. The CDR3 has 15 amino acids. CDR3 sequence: CASGLEQWATDTQYF. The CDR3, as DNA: TGTGCTAGTGGTTTGGAACAGTGGGCCACAGATACGCAGTATTTT. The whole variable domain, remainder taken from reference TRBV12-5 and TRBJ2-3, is DARVTQTPRHKVTEMGQEVTMRCQPILGHNTVFWYRQTMMQGLELLAYFRNRAPLDDSGMPKDRFSAEMPDATLATLKIQPSEPRDSAVYFCASGLEQWATDTQYFGPGTRLTVL.

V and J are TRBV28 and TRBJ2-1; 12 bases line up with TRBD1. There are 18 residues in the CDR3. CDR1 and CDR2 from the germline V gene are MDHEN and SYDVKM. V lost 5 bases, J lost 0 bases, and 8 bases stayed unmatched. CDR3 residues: CASSLGTGGVLSYNEQFF. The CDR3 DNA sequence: TGTGCCAGCAGTCTTGGGACAGGGGGCGTTCTCTCCTACAATGAGCAGTTCTTC.

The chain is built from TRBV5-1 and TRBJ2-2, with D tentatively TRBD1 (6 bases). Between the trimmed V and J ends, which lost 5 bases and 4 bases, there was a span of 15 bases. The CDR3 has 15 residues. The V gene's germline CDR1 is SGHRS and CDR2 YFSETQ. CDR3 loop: CASSSTGWVTGELFF. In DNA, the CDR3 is TGCGCCAGCAGTAGCACAGGGTGGGTCACCGGGGAGCTGTTTTTT.

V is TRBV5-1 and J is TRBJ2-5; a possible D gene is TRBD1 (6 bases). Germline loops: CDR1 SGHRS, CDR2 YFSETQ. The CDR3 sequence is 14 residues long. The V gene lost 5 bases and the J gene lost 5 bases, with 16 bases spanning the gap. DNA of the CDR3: TGCGCCAGCAGTAGGAACCAGGGGATTGAGACCCAGTACTTC. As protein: CASSRNQGIETQYF.

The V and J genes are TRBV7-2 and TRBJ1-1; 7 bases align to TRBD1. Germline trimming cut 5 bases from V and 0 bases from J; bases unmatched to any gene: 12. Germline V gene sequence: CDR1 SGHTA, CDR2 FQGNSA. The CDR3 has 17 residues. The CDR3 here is CASSKFTTGAVNTEAFF. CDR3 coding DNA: TGTGCCAGCAGCAAATTTACTACAGGGGCGGTGAACACTGAAGCTTTCTTT.

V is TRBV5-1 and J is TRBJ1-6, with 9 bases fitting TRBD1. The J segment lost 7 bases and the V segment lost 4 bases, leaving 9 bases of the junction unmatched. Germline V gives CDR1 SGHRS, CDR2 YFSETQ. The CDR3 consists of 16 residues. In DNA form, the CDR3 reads TGCGCCAGCAGCATAAACCGACAGGGGGGCAATTCACCCCTCCACTTT. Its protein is CASSINRQGGNSPLHF.

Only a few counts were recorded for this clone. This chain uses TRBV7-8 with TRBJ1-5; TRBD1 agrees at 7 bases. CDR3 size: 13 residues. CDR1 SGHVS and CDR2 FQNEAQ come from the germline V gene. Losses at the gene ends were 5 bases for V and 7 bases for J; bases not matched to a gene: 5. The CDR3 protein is CASSLDRDQPQHF. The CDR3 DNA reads TGTGCCAGCAGCCTCGACAGGGACCAGCCCCAGCATTTT.

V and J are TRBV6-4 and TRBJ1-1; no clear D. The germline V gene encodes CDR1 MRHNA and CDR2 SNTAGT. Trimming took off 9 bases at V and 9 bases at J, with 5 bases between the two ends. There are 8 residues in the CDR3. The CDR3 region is CASRKAFF. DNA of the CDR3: TGTGCCAGTAGAAAAGCTTTCTTT.

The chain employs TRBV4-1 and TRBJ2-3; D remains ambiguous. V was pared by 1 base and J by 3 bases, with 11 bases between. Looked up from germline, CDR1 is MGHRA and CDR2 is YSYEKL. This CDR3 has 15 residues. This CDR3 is CASSQAPSRTDTQYF. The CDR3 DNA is TGCGCCAGCAGCCAAGCGCCCTCTAGGACAGATACGCAGTATTTT.

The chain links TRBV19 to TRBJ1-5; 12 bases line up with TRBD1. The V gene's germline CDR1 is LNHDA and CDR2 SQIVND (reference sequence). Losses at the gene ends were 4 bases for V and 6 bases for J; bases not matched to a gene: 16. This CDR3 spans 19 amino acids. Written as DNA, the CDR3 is TGTGCCAGTAGTACAAAATCTCACTCCGGGACAGGGGGCCGTCAGCCCCAGCATTTT. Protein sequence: CASSTKSHSGTGGRQPQHF.

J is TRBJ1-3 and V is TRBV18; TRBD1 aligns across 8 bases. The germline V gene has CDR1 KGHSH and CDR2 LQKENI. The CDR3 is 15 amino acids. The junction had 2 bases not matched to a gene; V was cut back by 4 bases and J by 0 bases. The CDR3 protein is CASSLTGASGNTIYF. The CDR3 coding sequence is TGTGCCAGCTCACTGACAGGGGCCTCTGGAAACACCATATATTTT.

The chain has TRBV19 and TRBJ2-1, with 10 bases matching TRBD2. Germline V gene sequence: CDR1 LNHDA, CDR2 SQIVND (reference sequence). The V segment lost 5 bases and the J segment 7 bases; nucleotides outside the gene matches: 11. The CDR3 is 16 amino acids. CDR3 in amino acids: CASSLSGGAAANEQFF. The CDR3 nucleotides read TGTGCCAGTAGTCTCAGCGGGGGGGCCGCAGCTAATGAGCAGTTCTTC.

The CDR3 DNA reads TGTGCCAGCAGCCCGGATTCGGGGACAGGTCCAGCTTTCTTT. This codes for CASSPDSGTGPAFF. The chain combines TRBV5-4 with TRBJ1-1; 8 nucleotides line up with TRBD1. Germline assignment: CDR1 SGHNT and CDR2 YYREEE (reference sequence). The CDR3 is 14 residues long. V shed 4 bases and J 10 bases; nucleotides not matched to a gene: 12.

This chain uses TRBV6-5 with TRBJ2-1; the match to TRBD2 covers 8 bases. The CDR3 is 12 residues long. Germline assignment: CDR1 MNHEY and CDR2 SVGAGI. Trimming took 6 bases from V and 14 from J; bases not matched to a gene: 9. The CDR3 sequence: CASRTPAGVEFF. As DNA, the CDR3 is TGTGCCAGCAGAACTCCAGCGGGGGTTGAGTTCTTC.

This chain's CDR3 is CASSLALNRDTYGYTF. The DNA of the CDR3 is TGTGCCAGCAGCTTAGCTCTGAACAGGGACACCTATGGCTACACCTTC. The genes are TRBV7-8 and TRBJ1-2; D is possibly TRBD1 (6 bases). CDR3 length: 16 amino acids. Trimming cost V 0 bases and J 4 bases, with 15 bases left between them. CDR1 and CDR2 (germline): SGHVS, FQNEAQ.

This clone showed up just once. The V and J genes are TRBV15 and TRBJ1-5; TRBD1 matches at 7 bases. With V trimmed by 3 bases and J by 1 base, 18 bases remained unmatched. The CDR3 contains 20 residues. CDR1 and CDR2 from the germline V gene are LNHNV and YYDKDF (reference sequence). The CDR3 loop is CATSSVQGDLGRGSNQPQHF. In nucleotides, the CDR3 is TGTGCCACCAGCAGTGTCCAGGGGGATTTAGGGCGAGGGAGCAATCAGCCCCAGCATTTT.

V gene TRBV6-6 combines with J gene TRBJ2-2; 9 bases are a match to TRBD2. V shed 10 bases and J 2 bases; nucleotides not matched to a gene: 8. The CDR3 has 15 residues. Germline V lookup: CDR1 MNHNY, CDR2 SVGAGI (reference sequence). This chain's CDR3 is CATAPGLANTGELFF. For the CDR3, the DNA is TGTGCCACCGCTCCGGGACTAGCAAACACCGGGGAGCTGTTTTTT.

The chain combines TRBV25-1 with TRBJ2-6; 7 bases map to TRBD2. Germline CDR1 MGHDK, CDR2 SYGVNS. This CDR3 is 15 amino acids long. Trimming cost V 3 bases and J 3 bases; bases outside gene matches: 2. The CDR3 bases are TGTGCCAGCAGTGATAGCGGGTTTGGGGCCAACGTCCTGACTTTC. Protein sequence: CASSDSGFGANVLTF. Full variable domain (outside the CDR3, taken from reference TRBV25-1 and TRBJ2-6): EADIYQTPRYLVIGTGKKITLECSQTMGHDKMYWYQQDPGMELHLIHYSYGVNSTEKGDLSSESTVSRIRTEHFPLTLESARPSHTSQYLCASSDSGFGANVLTFGAGSRLTVL.

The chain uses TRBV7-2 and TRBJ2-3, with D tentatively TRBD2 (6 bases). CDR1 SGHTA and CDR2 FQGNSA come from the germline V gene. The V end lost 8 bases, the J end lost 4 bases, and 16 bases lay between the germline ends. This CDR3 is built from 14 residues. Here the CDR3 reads CASGLGGSSDTQYF. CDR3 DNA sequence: TGTGCCAGCGGCCTGGGGGGTAGTTCAGATACGCAGTATTTT.

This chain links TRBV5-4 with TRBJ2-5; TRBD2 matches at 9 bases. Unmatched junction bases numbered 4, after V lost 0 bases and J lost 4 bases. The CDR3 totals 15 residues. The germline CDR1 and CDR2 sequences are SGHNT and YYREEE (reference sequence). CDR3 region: CASSLVAGAPETQYF. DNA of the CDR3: TGTGCCAGCAGCTTGGTAGCGGGAGCACCAGAGACCCAGTACTTC.